The 27 T cell receptor beta chains in this list originate from one sample, sequenced in a study of identical twins. Using its own MiXCR run on the 5' RACE reads, TCRdb lists one record per CDR3 protein. This repertoire shows hundreds of thousands of distinct CDR3 sequences, 9% to 15% found once; its top ten account for roughly 1.5%. These data also formed part of another study, on yellow fever vaccine responses in identical twins.

The sample was PBMCs. These TCRs come from a woman aged 18-29 years in good health.

The V and J genes are TRBV5-1 and TRBJ2-2, with a possible D match to TRBD2 (6 bases). The V end lost 0 bases, the J end lost 1 base, and 13 bases lay between the germline ends. The CDR3 spans 17 residues. Germline V gene data show CDR1 as SGHRS and CDR2 as YFSETQ. The DNA for the CDR3 is TGCGCCAGCAGCTTGGTTCTTAGCGGATTGAACACCGGGGAGCTGTTTTTT. Translating it yields CASSLVLSGLNTGELFF.

CDR3 DNA: TGTGCCAGCAGTGAATCCTCCAACACTAACATTCAGTACTTC. It encodes CASSESSNTNIQYF. The chain recombines TRBV2 with TRBJ2-4, with D unclear. CDR3 length: 14 amino acids. Germline-derived CDR1 and CDR2 are SNHLY and FYNNEI. With 2 bases removed from V and 7 bases from J, the gap between germline ends came to 12 bases.

The rearrangement links TRBV7-8 to TRBJ1-1; 7 bases match TRBD1. Germline-derived CDR1 and CDR2 are SGHVS and FQNEAQ. V lost 3 bases, J lost 6 bases, and 7 bases stayed unmatched. This CDR3 contains 14 residues. The CDR3 region has the DNA TGTGCCAGCAGCTTCCCGACAGGGCTGTCTGAAGCTTTCTTT. This translates into CASSFPTGLSEAFF. Filled out from reference TRBV7-8 and TRBJ1-1, the complete variable domain reads GAGVSQSPRYKVAKRGQDVALRCDPISGHVSLFWYQQALGQGPEFLTYFQNEAQLDKSGLPSDRFFAERPEGSVSTLKIQRTQQEDSAVYLCASSFPTGLSEAFFGQGTRLTVV.

This clonotype was observed a handful of times. The V call is TRBV12-3 or TRBV12-4, the J call TRBJ2-3, with TRBD2 matching 8 bases. CDR3 length: 17 residues. The V gene end was trimmed by 5 bases and the J gene end by 5 bases; junction bases not matched to a gene: 15. The DNA of the CDR3 is TGTGCCAGCAGTAAGAGGGGTAGCGGGATCTTGGGAGATACGCAGTATTTT. Its translation: CASSKRGSGILGDTQYF.

In this sample, this clonotype turned up a few times. The genes are TRBV7-2 and TRBJ2-7; a weak D match, TRBD2 (6 bases). Germline V gene data show CDR1 as SGHTA and CDR2 as FQGNSA. This CDR3 is 13 amino acids long. V was shortened by 8 bases and J by 6 bases, with 17 bases between the two germline ends. CDR3 amino acids: CASRVAGLAEQYF. The CDR3 coding sequence is TGTGCCAGCCGAGTTGCGGGGCTTGCCGAGCAGTACTTC.

This clonotype was seen a handful of times. The V call is TRBV28, the J call TRBJ2-3; D remains unclear. The CDR3 length is 16 residues. Germline V lookup: CDR1 MDHEN, CDR2 SYDVKM. Trimming cost V 4 bases and J 2 bases, with 16 bases left between them. The CDR3, as DNA: TGTGCCAGCAGTTCAAAACGTTGGGTCCCCACAGATACGCAGTATTTT. This gives the protein CASSSKRWVPTDTQYF.

This chain connects TRBV7-9 to TRBJ1-1, with TRBD1 as a possible D gene (5 bases). The CDR3 contains 16 residues. The V end lost 4 bases, the J end lost 4 bases, and 19 bases lay between the germline ends. Germline CDR1 SEHNR, CDR2 FQNEAQ (reference sequence). The CDR3 bases are TGTGCCAGCAGCTCTAACTTAATGGGACTGCGCACTGAAGCTTTCTTT. The encoded protein is CASSSNLMGLRTEAFF.

This clonotype occurred a few times. The CDR3, as DNA: TGTGCCAGCGGGTCTCTCCGGGAGTCGACCCGAGGAAACAATGAGCAGTTCTTC. Residues: CASGSLRESTRGNNEQFF. V is TRBV9 and J is TRBJ2-1, with D possibly being TRBD2 (6 bases). Germline V CDR1 and CDR2: SGDLS, YYNGEE. With 7 bases removed from V and 5 bases from J, the gap between germline ends came to 28 bases. The CDR3 totals 18 residues.

In this sample, this clonotype turned up a few times. The J gene is TRBJ2-7, the V gene TRBV27; the D call may be TRBD1 or TRBD2 (5 bases each). V was pared by 1 base and J by 2 bases, with 12 bases between. The germline V gene encodes CDR1 MNHEY and CDR2 SMNVEV (reference sequence). CDR3 length: 15 residues. The CDR3 DNA sequence: TGTGCCAGCAGTTTATGGGGGACCGGAGCCTACGAGCAGTACTTC. Translated, it gives CASSLWGTGAYEQYF.

This chain uses TRBV27 with TRBJ2-6, with D tentatively TRBD1 or TRBD2 (5 bases each). The length of the CDR3 is 16 residues. Per germline, CDR1 MNHEY and CDR2 SMNVEV (reference sequence). Trimming took 4 bases from V and 0 from J, leaving 10 bases between them. The CDR3 here is CASSWGISSGANVLTF. In DNA form, the CDR3 reads TGTGCCAGCAGTTGGGGGATAAGCTCTGGGGCCAACGTCCTGACTTTC.

This clonotype was seen a handful of times. The chain joins TRBV3-1 to TRBJ2-1; D ambiguous. The V gene lost 1 base and the J gene lost 0 bases, with 7 bases spanning the gap. The germline V gene encodes CDR1 LGHDT and CDR2 YNNKEL (reference sequence). CDR3 size: 15 residues. The CDR3: CASSQGISSYNEQFF. The CDR3 DNA sequence: TGTGCCAGCAGCCAAGGCATCTCCTCCTACAATGAGCAGTTCTTC.

This clonotype was counted between two and nine times. This sequence joins TRBV28 and TRBJ2-7, with D tentatively TRBD1 or TRBD2 (6 bases each). Germline-derived CDR1 and CDR2 are MDHEN and SYDVKM. CDR3 length: 15 amino acids. The ends were cut back, 2 bases at V and 3 bases at J, with 14 bases in the middle. CDR3 DNA: TGTGCCAGCAGTTTAGGGGGGACATTAAACTACGAGCAGTACGTC. Amino acid sequence: CASSLGGTLNYEQYV.

The chain combines TRBV2 with TRBJ2-7; the D gene is possibly TRBD1 (6 bases). V lost 0 bases and J 4 bases, leaving 13 bases between the germline ends. Per germline, CDR1 SNHLY and CDR2 FYNNEI. This CDR3 region has 15 residues. The CDR3 reads CASSEAGTLTYEQYF. The CDR3 region has the DNA TGTGCCAGCAGTGAAGCAGGGACACTTACTTACGAGCAGTACTTC.

The gene calls are TRBV28 and TRBJ2-3; 8 bases are shared with TRBD2. The CDR3 runs 18 residues. V shed 3 bases, J shed 2 bases, and the junction held 13 bases outside the gene matches. Germline assignment: CDR1 MDHEN and CDR2 SYDVKM. Here the CDR3 DNA reads TGTGCCAGCAGTTTTCGTCTAGCGGGTTTCTCCAACACAGATACGCAGTATTTT. Translation gives CASSFRLAGFSNTDTQYF.

In its sample, this clonotype was seen a few times. CDR3 in amino acids: CASRPWTSGRGTGELFF. The CDR3 DNA is TGTGCCAGCAGACCTTGGACTAGCGGGAGGGGTACCGGGGAGCTGTTTTTT. The chain uses TRBV3-1 and TRBJ2-2; 15 bases match TRBD2. J lost 5 bases, V lost 6 bases, and 7 bases had no gene match. CDR3 length: 17 amino acids. Germline assignment: CDR1 LGHDT and CDR2 YNNKEL (reference sequence).

This clonotype was observed a handful of times. This chain joins TRBV29-1 and TRBJ1-2; perhaps TRBD1 as D (5 bases). The CDR3 extends over 18 amino acids. Trimming stripped 0 bases from V and 5 bases from J, with 25 bases between. Per the germline V gene, CDR1 is SQVTM and CDR2 is ANQGSEA. CDR3 sequence (DNA): TGCAGCGTTGAAGATGCGGGGGTAAATGCCCCGAAAAAGTATGGCTACACCTTC. It yields the protein CSVEDAGVNAPKKYGYTF.

The sample holds many counts of this clonotype. The CDR3 sequence is CASSLQGGPYNEQFF. CDR3 DNA: TGTGCCAGCAGTCTCCAGGGTGGGCCCTACAATGAGCAGTTCTTC. This chain connects TRBV12-3 or TRBV12-4 to TRBJ2-1, with D perhaps TRBD1 (5 bases). V lost 5 bases and J lost 2, with 13 bases in between. The CDR3 runs 15 residues.

This clonotype came up a few times. The chain combines TRBV9 with TRBJ2-6; 7 bases line up with TRBD1. Germline assignment: CDR1 SGDLS and CDR2 YYNGEE. CDR3 length: 17 residues. With V trimmed by 5 bases and J by 0 bases, 8 bases remained unmatched. In DNA, the CDR3 is TGTGCCAGCAGAAGGACAGGCGACGACTCTGGGGCCAACGTCCTGACTTTC. It is translated as CASRRTGDDSGANVLTF.

This clonotype was seen more than once but under ten times. The chain combines TRBV12-3 or TRBV12-4 with TRBJ2-1; the match to TRBD2 covers 11 bases. CDR3 length: 17 residues. V trimming: 6 bases; J trimming: 0 bases; junction bases outside the gene matches: 7. CDR3 loop: CASRALAGGSSYNEQFF. Written as DNA, the CDR3 is TGTGCCAGCAGAGCTCTAGCGGGAGGCAGCTCCTACAATGAGCAGTTCTTC.

This chain joins TRBV11-2 and TRBJ1-5; 8 nucleotides line up with TRBD1. This CDR3 region has 17 residues. Germline V CDR1 and CDR2: SGHAT, FQNNGV. The J segment lost 0 bases and the V segment lost 1 base, leaving 5 bases of the junction unmatched. The CDR3 bases are TGTGCCAGCAGCTTAGTAACGCAGGGGGCTAGCAATCAGCCCCAGCATTTT. Protein product: CASSLVTQGASNQPQHF.

This clonotype was found many times. The chain recombines TRBV5-1 with TRBJ2-2; TRBD2 agrees at 9 bases. The V and J ends lost 4 bases and 5 bases, in that order; junction bases with no gene match: 12. Germline V gene lookup returns CDR1 SGHRS and CDR2 YFSETQ. The CDR3 runs to 17 residues. The CDR3, as DNA: TGCGCCAGCAGCCCGGCCGGCGGGAGGGCCCTAACCGGGGAGCTGTTTTTT. Protein sequence: CASSPAGGRALTGELFF.

Comment on this clonotype: Sequence at one end of the junction differs from germline and may be a read error. This chain links TRBV7-9 with TRBJ2-7, with TRBD2 matching 10 bases. This CDR3 has 16 amino acids. Germline V gives CDR1 SEHNR, CDR2 FQNEAQ (reference sequence). In DNA, the CDR3 is TGTGCCATCAGCACTGGGCTAGCGGGAGTTTCATACGAGCAGTACTTC. It codes for CAISTGLAGVSYEQYF. The whole variable domain, filled in from reference TRBV7-9 and TRBJ2-7, reads DTGVSQNPRHKITKRGQNVTFRCDPISEHNRLYWYRQTLGQGPEFLTYFQNEAQLEKSRLLSDRFSAERPKGSFSTLEIQRTEQGDSAMYLCAISTGLAGVSYEQYFGPGTRLTVT.

The chain combines TRBV3-1 with TRBJ2-1, with 8 bases aligning to TRBD2. The CDR3 is 15 amino acids. Germline V gene sequence: CDR1 LGHDT, CDR2 YNNKEL (reference sequence). Trimming at V came to 4 bases and at J to 3 bases, leaving 5 bases not matched to a gene. In nucleotides, the CDR3 is TGTGCCAGCAGCCCAGATAGCGGGATCTACAATGAGCAGTTCTTC. Protein sequence: CASSPDSGIYNEQFF.

The chain joins TRBV7-9 to TRBJ1-5; no reliable D call. This CDR3 comprises 14 residues. Germline V gene lookup returns CDR1 SEHNR and CDR2 FQNEAQ (reference sequence). Trimming pared 1 base from V and 1 base from J, leaving 5 bases between. The CDR3 nucleotides are TGTGCCAGCAGCTTAGGGATGAGCAATCAGCCCCAGCATTTT. Protein product: CASSLGMSNQPQHF. The full variable domain, with the rest looked up from reference TRBV7-9 and TRBJ1-5, is DTGVSQNPRHKITKRGQNVTFRCDPISEHNRLYWYRQTLGQGPEFLTYFQNEAQLEKSRLLSDRFSAERPKGSFSTLEIQRTEQGDSAMYLCASSLGMSNQPQHFGDGTRLSIL.

The V gene is TRBV20-1, the J gene TRBJ2-3; D may be TRBD1 or TRBD2 (5 bases each). V lost 8 bases and J 0 bases, leaving 15 bases between the germline ends. Looked up from germline, CDR1 is DFQATT and CDR2 is SNEGSKA (reference sequence). The CDR3 has 14 amino acids. The CDR3, as DNA: TGCAGTTGTGAGGGCAGGGCTAGCACAGATACGCAGTATTTT. Amino acid sequence: CSCEGRASTDTQYF.

This clonotype was counted only a few times. This chain joins TRBV7-9 and TRBJ2-2; D is ambiguous. The CDR3 length is 13 residues. V shed 8 bases and J shed 5 bases, with 12 bases lying between them. In germline, CDR1 is SEHNR, CDR2 FQNEAQ (reference sequence). For the CDR3, the DNA is TGTGCCAGCGCCATGAGTGAAACCGGGGAGCTGTTTTTT. Protein: CASAMSETGELFF.

The chain employs TRBV11-1 and TRBJ2-6; 7 nucleotides match TRBD1. The germline gives CDR1 SGHAT, CDR2 FQDESV (reference sequence). V was pared by 1 base and J by 0 bases, with 9 bases of the junction left unmatched. The CDR3 contains 19 residues. This CDR3 is CASSLGTGTDHSGANVLTF. In nucleotides, the CDR3 is TGTGCCAGCAGCTTAGGGACCGGGACAGACCACTCTGGGGCCAACGTCCTGACTTTC.